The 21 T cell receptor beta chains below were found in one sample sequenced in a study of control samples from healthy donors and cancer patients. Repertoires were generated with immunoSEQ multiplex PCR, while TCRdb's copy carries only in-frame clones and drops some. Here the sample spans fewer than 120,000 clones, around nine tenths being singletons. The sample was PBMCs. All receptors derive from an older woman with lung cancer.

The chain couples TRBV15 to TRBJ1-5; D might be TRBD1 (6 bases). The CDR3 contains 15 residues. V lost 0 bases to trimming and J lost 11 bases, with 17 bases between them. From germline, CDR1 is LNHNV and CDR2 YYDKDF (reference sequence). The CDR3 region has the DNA TGTGCCACCAGCAGAGACCGACAAAACAGGGAGGCCCAGCATTTT. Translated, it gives CATSRDRQNREAQHF.

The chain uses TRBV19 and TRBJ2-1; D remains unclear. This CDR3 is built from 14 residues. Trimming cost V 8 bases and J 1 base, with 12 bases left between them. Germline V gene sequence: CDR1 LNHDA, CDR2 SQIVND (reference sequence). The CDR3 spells CASESGDSYNEQFF. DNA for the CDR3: TGTGCCAGTGAGTCAGGTGATTCCTACAATGAGCAGTTCTTC.

CDR3 in amino acids: CASSSRDRAVEQYF. The CDR3 region has the DNA TGTGCCAGCAGTTCCCGGGACAGGGCGGTAGAGCAGTACTTC. V gene TRBV6-5 combines with J gene TRBJ2-7; 9 bases fit TRBD1. Germline CDR1 MNHEY, CDR2 SVGAGI. V dropped 4 bases and J dropped 7; count of bases not matched to a gene: 8. CDR3 length: 14 residues.

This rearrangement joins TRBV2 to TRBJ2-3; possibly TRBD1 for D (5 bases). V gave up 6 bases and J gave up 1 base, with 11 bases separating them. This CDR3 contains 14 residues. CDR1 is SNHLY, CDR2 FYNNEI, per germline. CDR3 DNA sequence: TGTGCCAGCAGGTGGCAGGGTGGCACAGATACGCAGTATTTT. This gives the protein CASRWQGGTDTQYF. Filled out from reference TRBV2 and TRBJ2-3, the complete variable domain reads EPEVTQTPSHQVTQMGQEVILRCVPISNHLYFYWYRQILGQKVEFLVSFYNNEISEKSEIFDDQFSVERPDGSNFTLKIRSTKLEDSAMYFCASRWQGGTDTQYFGPGTRLTVL.

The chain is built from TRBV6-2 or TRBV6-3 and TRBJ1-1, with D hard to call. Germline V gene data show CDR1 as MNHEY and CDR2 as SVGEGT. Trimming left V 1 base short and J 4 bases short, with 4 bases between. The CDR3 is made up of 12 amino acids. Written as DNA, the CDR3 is TGTGCCAGCAGTTACTTAGGCACTGAAGCTTTCTTT. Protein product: CASSYLGTEAFF.

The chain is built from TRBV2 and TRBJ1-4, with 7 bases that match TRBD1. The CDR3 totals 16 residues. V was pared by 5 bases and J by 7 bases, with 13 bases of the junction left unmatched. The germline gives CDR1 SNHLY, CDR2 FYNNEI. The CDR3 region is CASSTVLGDRTEKLFF. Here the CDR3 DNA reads TGTGCCAGCAGTACCGTCCTTGGGGACAGAACTGAAAAACTGTTTTTT.

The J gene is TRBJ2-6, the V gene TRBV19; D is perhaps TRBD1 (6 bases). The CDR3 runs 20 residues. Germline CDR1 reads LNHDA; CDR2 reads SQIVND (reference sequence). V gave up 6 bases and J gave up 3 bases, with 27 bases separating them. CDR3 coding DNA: TGTGCCAGTAGCCGAATCTCCTCCGGGACACGCACTGGTGGGGCCAACGTCCTGACTTTC. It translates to CASSRISSGTRTGGANVLTF.

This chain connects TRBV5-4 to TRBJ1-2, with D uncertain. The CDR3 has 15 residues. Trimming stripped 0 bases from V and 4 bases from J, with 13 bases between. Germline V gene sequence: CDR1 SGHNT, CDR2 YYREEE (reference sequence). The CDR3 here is CASSLAWRGSYGYTF. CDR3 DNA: TGTGCCAGCAGCTTGGCCTGGCGGGGATCCTATGGCTACACCTTC. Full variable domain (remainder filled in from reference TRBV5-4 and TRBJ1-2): ETGVTQSPTHLIKTRGQQVTLRCSSQSGHNTVSWYQQALGQGPQFIFQYYREEENGRGNFPPRFSGLQFPNYSSELNVNALELDDSALYLCASSLAWRGSYGYTFGSGTRLTVV.

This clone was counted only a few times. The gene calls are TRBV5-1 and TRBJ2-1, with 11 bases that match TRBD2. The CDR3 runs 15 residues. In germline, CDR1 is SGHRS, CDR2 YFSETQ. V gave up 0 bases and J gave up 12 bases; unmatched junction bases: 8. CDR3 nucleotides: TGCGCCAGCAGCTTGGTTAGCGGGAGGGCCGGAGGGCAGTTCTTC. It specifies CASSLVSGRAGGQFF. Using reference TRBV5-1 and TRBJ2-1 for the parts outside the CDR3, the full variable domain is KAGVTQTPRYLIKTRGQQVTLSCSPISGHRSVSWYQQTPGQGLQFLFEYFSETQRNKGNFPGRFSGRQFSNSRSEMNVSTLELGDSALYLCASSLVSGRAGGQFFGPGTRLTVL.

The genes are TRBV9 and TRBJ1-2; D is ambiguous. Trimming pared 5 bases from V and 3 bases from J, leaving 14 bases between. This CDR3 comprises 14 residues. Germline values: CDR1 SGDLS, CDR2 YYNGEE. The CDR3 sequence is CASSSGITDYGYTF. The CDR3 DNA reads TGTGCCAGCAGTTCCGGGATTACAGACTATGGCTACACCTTC.

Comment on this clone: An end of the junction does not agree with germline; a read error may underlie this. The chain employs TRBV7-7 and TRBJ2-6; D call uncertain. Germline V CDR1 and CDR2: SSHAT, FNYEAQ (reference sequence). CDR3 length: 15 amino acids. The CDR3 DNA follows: TGTGCTAGCAGCTTAGGAGTGCCTGGGGCCAACGTCCTGACTTTC. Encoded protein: CASSLGVPGANVLTF.

CDR3 coding DNA: TGTGCCAGCAGCTTCGGTTTTAGCGGGTCTTACAATGAGCAGTTCTTC. It is translated as CASSFGFSGSYNEQFF. The rearrangement joins TRBV5-4 to TRBJ2-1, with 7 nucleotides matching TRBD2. Germline lookup yields CDR1 SGHNT and CDR2 YYREEE (reference sequence). Trimming removed 2 bases from V and 4 bases from J; junction bases left unmatched: 9. The CDR3 has 16 amino acids.

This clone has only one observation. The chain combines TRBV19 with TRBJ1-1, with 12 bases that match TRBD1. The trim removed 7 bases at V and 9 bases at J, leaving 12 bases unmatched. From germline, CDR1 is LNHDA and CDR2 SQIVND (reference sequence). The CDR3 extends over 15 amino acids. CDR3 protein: CASNTGQGAPGKAFF. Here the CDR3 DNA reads TGTGCCAGTAATACGGGACAGGGGGCTCCTGGGAAAGCTTTCTTT.

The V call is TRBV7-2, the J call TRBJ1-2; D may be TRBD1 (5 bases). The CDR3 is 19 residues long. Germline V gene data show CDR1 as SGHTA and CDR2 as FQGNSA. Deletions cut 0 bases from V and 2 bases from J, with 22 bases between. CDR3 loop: CASSLAGPFRQRRNYGYTF. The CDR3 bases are TGTGCCAGCAGCTTAGCGGGTCCCTTTCGACAGCGCAGAAACTATGGCTACACCTTC.

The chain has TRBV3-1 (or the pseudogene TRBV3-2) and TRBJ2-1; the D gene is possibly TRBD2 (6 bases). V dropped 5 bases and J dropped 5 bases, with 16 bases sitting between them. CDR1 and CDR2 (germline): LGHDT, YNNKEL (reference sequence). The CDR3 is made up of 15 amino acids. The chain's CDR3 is CASSLAASVNNEQFF. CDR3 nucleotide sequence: TGTGCCAGCAGCTTAGCGGCTAGCGTGAACAATGAGCAGTTCTTC.

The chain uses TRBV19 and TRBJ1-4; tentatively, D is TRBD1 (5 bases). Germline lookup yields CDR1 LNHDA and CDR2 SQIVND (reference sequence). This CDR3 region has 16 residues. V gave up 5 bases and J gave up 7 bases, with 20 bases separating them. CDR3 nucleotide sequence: TGTGCCAGTAGTCTATGGGACCGCGAGACTGGTGAAAAACTGTTTTTT. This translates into CASSLWDRETGEKLFF.

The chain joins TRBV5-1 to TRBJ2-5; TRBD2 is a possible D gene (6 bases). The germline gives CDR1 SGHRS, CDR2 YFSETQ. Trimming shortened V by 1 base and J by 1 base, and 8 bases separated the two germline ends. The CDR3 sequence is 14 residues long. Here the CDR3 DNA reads TGCGCCAGCAGCTTGATGACTAGCCAAGAGACCCAGTACTTC. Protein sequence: CASSLMTSQETQYF.

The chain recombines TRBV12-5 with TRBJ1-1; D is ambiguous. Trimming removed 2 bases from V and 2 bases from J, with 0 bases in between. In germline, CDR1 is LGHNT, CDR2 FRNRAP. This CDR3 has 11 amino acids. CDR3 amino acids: CASGLNTEAFF. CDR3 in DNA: TGTGCTAGTGGTTTGAACACTGAAGCTTTCTTT.

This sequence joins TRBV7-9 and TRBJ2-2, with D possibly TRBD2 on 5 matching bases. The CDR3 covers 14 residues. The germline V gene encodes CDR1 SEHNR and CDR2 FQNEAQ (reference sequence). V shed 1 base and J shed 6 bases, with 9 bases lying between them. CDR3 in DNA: TGTGCCAGCAGCTTAGAGGCGGGTTCCGGGGAGCTGTTTTTT. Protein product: CASSLEAGSGELFF.

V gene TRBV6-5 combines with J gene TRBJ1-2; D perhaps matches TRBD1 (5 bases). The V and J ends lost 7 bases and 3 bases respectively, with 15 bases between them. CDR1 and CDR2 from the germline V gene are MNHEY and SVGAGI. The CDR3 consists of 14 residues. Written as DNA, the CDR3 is TGTGCCAGCATGGGGGGAGTTGCGGACTATGGCTACACCTTC. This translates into CASMGGVADYGYTF.

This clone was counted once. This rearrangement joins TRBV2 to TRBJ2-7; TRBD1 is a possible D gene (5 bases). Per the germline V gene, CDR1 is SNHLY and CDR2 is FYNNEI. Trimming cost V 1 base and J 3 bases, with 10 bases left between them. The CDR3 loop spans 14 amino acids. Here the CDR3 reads CASSEGTFFYEQYF. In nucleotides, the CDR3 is TGTGCCAGCAGTGAAGGGACATTTTTCTACGAGCAGTACTTC.